This TCR beta chain was documented in a study of T-cell reconstitution after alpha-beta-depleted transplantation in children. Researchers prepared the TCRbeta library using unique molecular identifiers, the study reports. Each CDR3 protein is one row after TCRdb ran MiXCR on the PCR reads. This sample has around 450,000 distinct CDR3 sequences, with about 10% found just once. This clonotype was detected a few times. Its antigen is as yet unknown. The CDR3 contains 19 residues. The J segment lost 1 base and the V segment lost 2 bases, leaving 11 bases of the junction unmatched. Notes on the study in general: At day 60, the high TCRbeta diversity found in some patients originated from recipient T cells and thymic progenitors that had survived. Expanded graft clones, several hundred of them, were reportedly the source of alpha-beta T cells about two months after transplant. By one year post-transplant, T-cell counts and diversity largely arose from T cells that were newly produced.

The material sequenced was PBMCs, taken before TCRalphabeta/CD19-depleted stem cell transplant. The chain employs TRBV12-3 or TRBV12-4 and TRBJ2-1, with 10 bases lining up with TRBD2. The origin of this receptor is a child under 10 years old with inherited bone marrow failure, due to receive a stem cell transplant. Written as DNA, the CDR3 is TGTGCCAGCAGTTTAAAAGGGCTAGCGGGAGTTCATTCCTACAATGAGCAGTTCTTC. Amino acid sequence: CASSLKGLAGVHSYNEQFF.